The rows below give T cell receptor beta chains drawn from one sample of a study of OX40 agonist ivuxolimab in advanced cancers. Sequencing used immunoSEQ multiplex PCR; TCRdb keeps in-frame clones, though not all of them. This sample has roughly 38,000 clones; roughly 82% occur once, and the top ten carry 1.8%. The source was CD4+ or CD8+ T cells sorted from blood, collected in a trial of the OX40 agonist ivuxolimab. These TCRs come from an adult with an advanced solid tumor such as melanoma, head and neck, liver or kidney cancer. Both conserved end residues are part of each CDR3. The order of the fields is D gene, V gene, J gene, clone size, CDR3 DNA, CDR3 protein. D genes are given only for firm matches. Only part of the rows carry a size: once, few, many, or a class if the clone is expanded.

d_call: -; v_call: TRBV5-1; j_call: TRBJ1-6; clone_size: few; cdr3_nt: TGCGCCAGCAGCTTGCTCCGACGGGGTAGCTCCTATAATTCACCCCTCCACTTT; cdr3_aa: CASSLLRRGSSYNSPLHF
d_call: -; v_call: TRBV2; j_call: TRBJ1-5; clone_size: -; cdr3_nt: TGTGCCACAAATAAAGGGGCGGGGGGCAATCAGCCCCAGCATTTT; cdr3_aa: CATNKGAGGNQPQHF
d_call: -; v_call: TRBV6-1; j_call: TRBJ1-5; clone_size: -; cdr3_nt: TGTGCCAGCAGTGAATACAATAATCAGCCCCAGCATTTT; cdr3_aa: CASSEYNNQPQHF
d_call: -; v_call: TRBV5-1; j_call: TRBJ1-5; clone_size: -; cdr3_nt: TGCGCCAGCAGCCAGAGTGGCGCAAATCAGCCCCAGCATTTT; cdr3_aa: CASSQSGANQPQHF
d_call: TRBD1; v_call: TRBV6-5; j_call: TRBJ1-6; clone_size: -; cdr3_nt: TGTGCCTCGAGACAGGGAAATAATTCACCCCTCCACTTT; cdr3_aa: CASRQGNNSPLHF
d_call: -; v_call: TRBV2; j_call: TRBJ1-5; clone_size: medium-sized; cdr3_nt: TGTGCCAGCAGTGGGACTCATCAGCCCCAGCATTTT; cdr3_aa: CASSGTHQPQHF
d_call: -; v_call: TRBV30; j_call: TRBJ1-2; clone_size: -; cdr3_nt: TGTGCCTGGAGCCGTCTGAGGGGTTTTTCTGACTATGGCTACACCTTC; cdr3_aa: CAWSRLRGFSDYGYTF
d_call: -; v_call: TRBV4-3; j_call: TRBJ1-2; clone_size: -; cdr3_nt: TGCGCCAGCAGCCAAGATCATAAGGGGTATGGCTACACCTTC; cdr3_aa: CASSQDHKGYGYTF
d_call: -; v_call: TRBV10-3; j_call: TRBJ2-7; clone_size: -; cdr3_nt: TGTGCCACGATTAGCCCCGGGAACTACGAGCAGTACTTC; cdr3_aa: CATISPGNYEQYF
d_call: -; v_call: TRBV9; j_call: TRBJ1-2; clone_size: -; cdr3_nt: TGTGCCAGCAGCGTCCAGGGGATAAGTGGCTACACCTTC; cdr3_aa: CASSVQGISGYTF
d_call: -; v_call: TRBV5-1; j_call: TRBJ2-7; clone_size: -; cdr3_nt: TGCGCCAGCAGCTTGAGCGGGACAGAGCAGTACTTC; cdr3_aa: CASSLSGTEQYF
d_call: -; v_call: TRBV9; j_call: TRBJ1-5; clone_size: few; cdr3_nt: TGTGCCAGCAGCGTGGGAACAGACCGGCAGCCCCAGCATTTT; cdr3_aa: CASSVGTDRQPQHF
d_call: -; v_call: TRBV7-3; j_call: TRBJ2-2; clone_size: -; cdr3_nt: TGTGCCAGCAGCTTGGCTGGGACCACGAACACCGGGGAGCTGTTTTTT; cdr3_aa: CASSLAGTTNTGELFF
d_call: TRBD1; v_call: TRBV15; j_call: TRBJ2-7; clone_size: -; cdr3_nt: TGTGCCACCAGAAGCCGGGACAGGGGCCGCCAGGGGCAGTACTTC; cdr3_aa: CATRSRDRGRQGQYF
d_call: TRBD2; v_call: TRBV4-2; j_call: TRBJ2-1; clone_size: few; cdr3_nt: TGTGCCAGCAGCCAAGATAGGAGGAGCGGGGGTTACAATGAGCAGTTCTTC; cdr3_aa: CASSQDRRSGGYNEQFF
d_call: -; v_call: TRBV19; j_call: TRBJ1-2; clone_size: once; cdr3_nt: TGTGCCAGTAGTATTTTGGGTTCCTATGGCTACACCTTC; cdr3_aa: CASSILGSYGYTF
d_call: TRBD1; v_call: TRBV18; j_call: TRBJ1-2; clone_size: -; cdr3_nt: TGTGCCAGCTCACAGCCGGGACAGGGGGCTGTCTATGGCTACACCTTC; cdr3_aa: CASSQPGQGAVYGYTF
d_call: TRBD2; v_call: TRBV7-2; j_call: TRBJ2-3; clone_size: -; cdr3_nt: TGTGCCAGCAGCTTAGGATGGGGCGGGGGGTCGACAGATACGCAGTATTTT; cdr3_aa: CASSLGWGGGSTDTQYF
d_call: -; v_call: TRBV6-5; j_call: TRBJ2-5; clone_size: -; cdr3_nt: TGTGCCAGCAGGGGGGCAGGGAATCGAGAGACCCAGTACTTC; cdr3_aa: CASRGAGNRETQYF
d_call: -; v_call: TRBV29-1; j_call: TRBJ1-1; clone_size: medium-sized; cdr3_nt: TGCAGCGTCGCCGAAGGGGCTGGGAACACTGAAGCTTTCTTT; cdr3_aa: CSVAEGAGNTEAFF
d_call: -; v_call: TRBV11-2; j_call: TRBJ2-1; clone_size: -; cdr3_nt: TGTGCCAGCAGCCGTCTGAGGGGGGCTTACAATGAGCAGTTCTTC; cdr3_aa: CASSRLRGAYNEQFF
d_call: TRBD1; v_call: TRBV6-1; j_call: TRBJ2-7; clone_size: -; cdr3_nt: TGTGCCAGCACGGGGACAGGGCCGCGTGAGCAGTACTTC; cdr3_aa: CASTGTGPREQYF
d_call: TRBD1; v_call: TRBV5-4; j_call: TRBJ1-2; clone_size: -; cdr3_nt: TGTGCCAGCAGCTTTACGGGACAGGTTGCTAACTATGGCTACACCTTC; cdr3_aa: CASSFTGQVANYGYTF
d_call: -; v_call: TRBV7-8; j_call: TRBJ1-5; clone_size: few; cdr3_nt: TGTGCCAGCAGCTCGTACGGGACGTTTAGCAATCAGCCCCAGCATTTT; cdr3_aa: CASSSYGTFSNQPQHF
d_call: -; v_call: TRBV5-4; j_call: TRBJ2-3; clone_size: -; cdr3_nt: TGTGCCAGCAGCTTGCGGTCAATAGCTGAGGCAGATACGCAGTATTTT; cdr3_aa: CASSLRSIAEADTQYF
d_call: TRBD2; v_call: TRBV4-3; j_call: TRBJ2-3; clone_size: -; cdr3_nt: TGCGCCAGCAGCCAAGAGGTTTGGACTAGCGGGACAGATACGCAGTATTTT; cdr3_aa: CASSQEVWTSGTDTQYF
d_call: TRBD1; v_call: TRBV7-9; j_call: TRBJ1-2; clone_size: -; cdr3_nt: TGTGCCAGCAGCTCGCGGACAGGGGCGACGACGGGCTACACCTTC; cdr3_aa: CASSSRTGATTGYTF
d_call: TRBD1; v_call: TRBV5-1; j_call: TRBJ1-1; clone_size: -; cdr3_nt: TGCGCCAGCAGCTACAGGGGGGAGGACACTGAAGCTTTCTTT; cdr3_aa: CASSYRGEDTEAFF
d_call: -; v_call: TRBV29-1; j_call: TRBJ2-6; clone_size: once; cdr3_nt: TGCAGCGTTGAAGCTGGGGCCAACGTCCTGACTTTC; cdr3_aa: CSVEAGANVLTF
d_call: -; v_call: TRBV6-1; j_call: TRBJ1-1; clone_size: -; cdr3_nt: TGTGCCAGCAGTGACAGGGAGAACCTTTCGGCTTTCTTT; cdr3_aa: CASSDRENLSAFF
d_call: -; v_call: TRBV6-5; j_call: TRBJ1-5; clone_size: -; cdr3_nt: TGTGGGCGAGCCCCCCAGCATTTT; cdr3_aa: CGRAPQHF
d_call: -; v_call: TRBV5-5; j_call: TRBJ1-5; clone_size: -; cdr3_nt: TGTGCCAGCAGCCTCACAGGAACTCAGCCCCAGCATTTT; cdr3_aa: CASSLTGTQPQHF
d_call: -; v_call: TRBV4-1; j_call: TRBJ1-1; clone_size: -; cdr3_nt: TGCGCCAGCAGCCAATCAGGGAGGGGCACTGAAGCTTTCTTT; cdr3_aa: CASSQSGRGTEAFF
d_call: -; v_call: TRBV13; j_call: TRBJ2-2; clone_size: -; cdr3_nt: TGTGCCAGCAGTCCTAAGTACAGGGGAGGGAACGGGGAGCTGTTTTTT; cdr3_aa: CASSPKYRGGNGELFF
d_call: -; v_call: TRBV7-2; j_call: TRBJ1-2; clone_size: few; cdr3_nt: TGTGCCAGCAGTGGACAGATAAACTATGGCTACACCTTC; cdr3_aa: CASSGQINYGYTF
d_call: TRBD1; v_call: TRBV7-8; j_call: TRBJ2-1; clone_size: -; cdr3_nt: TGTGCCAGCAGCTCTGACAGGGGACGGGGGTACAATGAGCAGTTCTTC; cdr3_aa: CASSSDRGRGYNEQFF
d_call: TRBD1; v_call: TRBV19; j_call: TRBJ1-2; clone_size: -; cdr3_nt: TGTGCCAGTAGACCAGGGACAGGTCGAGAGGCTGGCTACACCTTC; cdr3_aa: CASRPGTGREAGYTF
d_call: TRBD1; v_call: TRBV7-8; j_call: TRBJ2-7; clone_size: few; cdr3_nt: TGTGCCAGCAGCTTAGGGCCAGGGGGCATCTACGAGCAGTACTTC; cdr3_aa: CASSLGPGGIYEQYF
d_call: -; v_call: TRBV19; j_call: TRBJ2-2; clone_size: -; cdr3_nt: TGTGCCAGTAGGGGCGGGGACGGTTCCACCGGGGAGCTGTTTTTT; cdr3_aa: CASRGGDGSTGELFF
d_call: TRBD1; v_call: TRBV7-2; j_call: TRBJ2-3; clone_size: -; cdr3_nt: TGTGCCAGCAGCTTACAGGGGGCGCGGAGCACAGATACGCAGTATTTT; cdr3_aa: CASSLQGARSTDTQYF
d_call: -; v_call: TRBV29-1; j_call: TRBJ2-1; clone_size: once; cdr3_nt: TGCAGCGTTGATAAGGGGCGGTCGGACAATGAGCAGTTCTTC; cdr3_aa: CSVDKGRSDNEQFF
d_call: TRBD2; v_call: TRBV7-2; j_call: TRBJ2-1; clone_size: -; cdr3_nt: TGTGCCAGCAGCTTAGGGGCGGGGGGATTATACAATGAGCAGTTCTTC; cdr3_aa: CASSLGAGGLYNEQFF
d_call: TRBD1; v_call: TRBV19; j_call: TRBJ2-5; clone_size: -; cdr3_nt: TGTGCCAGTAGCACCATTACAGGGGGCTATGGGACCCAGTACTTC; cdr3_aa: CASSTITGGYGTQYF
d_call: -; v_call: TRBV19; j_call: TRBJ2-1; clone_size: -; cdr3_nt: TGTGCCAGTACTCTAGGGAATCTGGGGGGCAATGAGCAGTTCTTC; cdr3_aa: CASTLGNLGGNEQFF
d_call: -; v_call: TRBV9; j_call: TRBJ2-1; clone_size: -; cdr3_nt: TGTGCCAGCGGGGGCCCGGGCTCCTACAATGAGCAGTTCTTC; cdr3_aa: CASGGPGSYNEQFF